The 10 T cell receptor beta chains reported below all come from one sample, sequenced in a study of CD8+ T cells in alopecia areata. Sequencing relied on a cDNA template that was reverse transcribed from extracted RNA. This table comes from immunoSEQ multiplex PCR, and its TCRdb copy is limited to in-frame clones, with some not included. The repertoire holds about 97,000 clones, with 35% to 45% as singletons. Sequences were obtained from CD4+ T cells sorted from blood. The receptors shown here come from a human donor with alopecia areata.

The V gene is TRBV30, the J gene TRBJ2-4; a weak D match, TRBD1 (7 bases). V was pared by 5 bases and J by 8 bases, with 10 bases between. The CDR3 consists of 11 residues. CDR1 is GTSNPN and CDR2 is SVGIG in the germline V gene (reference sequence). This chain's CDR3 is CAWQGGDIQYF. CDR3 bases: TGTGCCTGGCAGGGGGGCGACATTCAGTACTTC.

Only a few counts were recorded for this clone. The V call is TRBV2, the J call TRBJ1-2; D perhaps matches TRBD1 (6 bases). Germline V gene data show CDR1 as SNHLY and CDR2 as FYNNEI. The CDR3 has 14 amino acids. Between the trimmed V and J ends, which lost 7 bases and 2 bases, there was a span of 14 bases. The CDR3 sequence is CASNSDRFNYGYTF. CDR3 sequence (DNA): TGTGCCAGCAACTCGGACAGATTCAACTATGGCTACACCTTC.

This clone was observed a handful of times. The V call is TRBV7-2, the J call TRBJ2-5, with D perhaps matching TRBD1 or TRBD2 (5 bases each). From germline, CDR1 is SGHTA and CDR2 FQGNSA. V was trimmed by 4 bases and J by 5 bases, leaving 14 bases between them. The length of the CDR3 is 14 residues. CDR3 protein: CASSSRDLLETQYF. The CDR3 bases are TGTGCCAGCAGCTCCCGGGACCTTCTGGAGACCCAGTACTTC. The complete variable domain, with remaining parts taken from reference TRBV7-2 and TRBJ2-5, reads GAGVSQSPSNKVTEKGKDVELRCDPISGHTALYWYRQSLGQGLEFLIYFQGNSAPDKSGLPSDRFSAERTGGSVSTLTIQRTQQEDSAVYLCASSSRDLLETQYFGPGTRLLVL.

The chain has TRBV5-1 and TRBJ2-3; tentative D call: TRBD2 (5 bases). V gave up 8 bases and J gave up 0 bases, with 13 bases separating them. Germline loops: CDR1 SGHRS, CDR2 YFSETQ. This CDR3 contains 14 residues. CDR3 nucleotide sequence: TGCGCCAGTTTGCGGGCCCCTAGCACAGATACGCAGTATTTT. Its protein is CASLRAPSTDTQYF. Looking up the rest from reference TRBV5-1 and TRBJ2-3 gives the full variable domain: KAGVTQTPRYLIKTRGQQVTLSCSPISGHRSVSWYQQTPGQGLQFLFEYFSETQRNKGNFPGRFSGRQFSNSRSEMNVSTLELGDSALYLCASLRAPSTDTQYFGPGTRLTVL.

This clone was seen a single time. The V gene is TRBV11-2, the J gene TRBJ2-3, with 10 bases that match TRBD2. After removal of 5 bases from V and 5 bases from J, the junction contained 7 bases not matched to a gene. This CDR3 region has 15 residues. The germline V gene has CDR1 SGHAT and CDR2 FQNNGV. The CDR3 loop is CASSHQSGGGDTQYF. DNA for the CDR3: TGTGCCAGCAGCCATCAGAGCGGGGGGGGAGATACGCAGTATTTT.

This clone was counted a single time. The rearrangement uses TRBV7-3 and TRBJ2-1, with TRBD1 as a possible D gene (6 bases). CDR3 length: 15 residues. Germline assignment: CDR1 SGHTA and CDR2 FQGTGA. Trimming removed 2 bases at V and 8 bases at J, with 16 bases between. The CDR3 bases are TGTGCCAGCAGCTTAGGGCAGGGGTCGCCCTATGAGCAGTTCTTC. This translates into CASSLGQGSPYEQFF.

The rearrangement joins TRBV2 to TRBJ2-1; 13 nucleotides match TRBD2. The J segment lost 4 bases and the V segment lost 6 bases, leaving 3 bases of the junction unmatched. This CDR3 region has 15 residues. CDR1 is SNHLY, CDR2 FYNNEI, per germline. The DNA of the CDR3 is TGTGCCAGCAGGGGGACTAGCGGGAATTACAATGAGCAGTTCTTC. This gives the protein CASRGTSGNYNEQFF.

This clone was found a few times. The genes are TRBV23-1 and TRBJ2-7; a possible D gene is TRBD1 (5 bases). TRBV23-1 is assigned to the ORF class and has an uncertain function. Trimming pared 5 bases from V and 1 base from J, leaving 15 bases between. The CDR3 is made up of 15 amino acids. CDR3 residues: CASSIGFQGSYEQYF. CDR3 bases: TGCGCCAGCAGTATCGGTTTTCAGGGATCCTACGAGCAGTACTTC.

The J gene is TRBJ2-7, the V gene TRBV4-1; the match to TRBD2 covers 7 bases. J lost 5 bases, V lost 6 bases, and 13 bases had no gene match. CDR1 is MGHRA and CDR2 is YSYEKL in the germline V gene. The CDR3 has 15 residues. The CDR3 sequence is CASRVGLGGSDEQYF. CDR3 nucleotides: TGCGCCAGCAGGGTTGGATTGGGCGGGAGTGACGAGCAGTACTTC.

This clone was detected a few times. The rearrangement uses TRBV5-1 and TRBJ2-7; TRBD2 agrees at 8 bases. The CDR3 contains 15 residues. Germline V gene sequence: CDR1 SGHRS, CDR2 YFSETQ. With 4 bases clipped from V and 1 base from J, the junction kept 7 bases outside the gene matches. The CDR3 loop is CASSLSGTRSYEQYF. The CDR3 nucleotides read TGCGCCAGCAGCCTGTCCGGGACTAGGTCCTACGAGCAGTACTTC.